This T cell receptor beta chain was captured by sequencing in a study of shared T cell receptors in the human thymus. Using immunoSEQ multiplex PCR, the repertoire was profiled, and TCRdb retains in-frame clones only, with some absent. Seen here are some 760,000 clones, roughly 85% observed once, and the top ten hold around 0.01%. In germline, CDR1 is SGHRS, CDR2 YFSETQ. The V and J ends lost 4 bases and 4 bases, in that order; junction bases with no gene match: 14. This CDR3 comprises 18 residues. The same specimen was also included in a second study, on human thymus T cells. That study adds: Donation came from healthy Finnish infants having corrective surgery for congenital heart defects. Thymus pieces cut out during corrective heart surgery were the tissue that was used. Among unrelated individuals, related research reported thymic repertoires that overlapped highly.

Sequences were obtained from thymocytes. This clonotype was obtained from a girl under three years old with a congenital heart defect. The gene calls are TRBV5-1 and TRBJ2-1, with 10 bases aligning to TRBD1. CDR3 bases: TGCGCCAGCAGCGGGGGGGAACCGGGACAGGGGCTATACAATGAGCAGTTCTTC. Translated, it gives CASSGGEPGQGLYNEQFF.